Reported below is one T cell receptor beta chain. Its antigen remains unidentified. Using immunoSEQ multiplex PCR, the repertoire was profiled, and TCRdb retains in-frame clones only, with some absent. The sample lists some 120,000 clones; over 80% were seen once. The V gene end was trimmed by 6 bases and the J gene end by 2 bases; junction bases not matched to a gene: 9. CDR1 and CDR2 (germline): MNHNY, SVGAGI (reference sequence). The CDR3 totals 15 residues. The sample is drawn from a study of T cell responses to AZD1222 COVID-19 vaccine. Study overall: Second-dose intervals near 4 or 12 weeks were combined.

Study-level findings and limits: Repertoires were obtained only post-peak T cell response. Donors skewed white British and female; clonal diversity was possibly underestimated. Regions 160-218 and 743-854 dominated among vaccine-associated CD4 TCRs spanning spike.

Source: peripheral blood, taken on day 0 of AZD1222 vaccination. This receptor was taken from an adult in good health. This sequence joins TRBV6-6 and TRBJ2-7; the match to TRBD2 covers 8 bases. CDR3 sequence: CASRNEIAGPYEQYF. The CDR3 DNA reads TGTGCCAGCAGAAACGAGATAGCGGGACCCTACGAGCAGTACTTC.